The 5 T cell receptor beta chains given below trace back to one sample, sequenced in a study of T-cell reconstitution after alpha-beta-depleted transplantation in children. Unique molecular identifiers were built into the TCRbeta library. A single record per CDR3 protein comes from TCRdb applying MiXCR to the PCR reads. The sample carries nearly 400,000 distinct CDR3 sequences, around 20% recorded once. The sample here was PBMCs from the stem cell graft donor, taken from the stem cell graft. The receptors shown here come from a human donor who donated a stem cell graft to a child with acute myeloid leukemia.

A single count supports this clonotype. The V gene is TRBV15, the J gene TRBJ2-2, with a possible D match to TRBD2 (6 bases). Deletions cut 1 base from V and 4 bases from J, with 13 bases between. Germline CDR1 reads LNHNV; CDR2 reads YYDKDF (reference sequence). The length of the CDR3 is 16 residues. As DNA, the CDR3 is TGTGCCACCAGCAGAGTTGAAGCGGGCCCCACCGGGGAGCTGTTTTTT. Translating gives CATSRVEAGPTGELFF.

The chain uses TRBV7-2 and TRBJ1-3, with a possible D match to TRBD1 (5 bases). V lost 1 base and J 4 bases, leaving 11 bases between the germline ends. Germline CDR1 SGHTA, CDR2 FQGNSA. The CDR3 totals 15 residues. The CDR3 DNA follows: TGTGCCAGCAGCTTAGTCGCCGGACAAGGAAACACCATATATTTT. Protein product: CASSLVAGQGNTIYF.

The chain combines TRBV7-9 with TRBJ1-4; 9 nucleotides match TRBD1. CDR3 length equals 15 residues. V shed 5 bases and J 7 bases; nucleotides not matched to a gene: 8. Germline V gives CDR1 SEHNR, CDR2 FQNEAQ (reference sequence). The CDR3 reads CASSANRGLVEKLFF. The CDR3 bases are TGTGCCAGCAGCGCAAACAGGGGGCTGGTTGAAAAACTGTTTTTT.

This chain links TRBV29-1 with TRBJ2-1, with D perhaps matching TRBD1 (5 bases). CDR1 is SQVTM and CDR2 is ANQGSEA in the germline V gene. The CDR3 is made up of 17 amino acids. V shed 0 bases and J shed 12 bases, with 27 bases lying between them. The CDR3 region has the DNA TGCAGCGTTGAAGATTTTGAGGAGTTGGCAGGGTTACTCGGGCAGTTCTTC. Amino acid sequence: CSVEDFEELAGLLGQFF.

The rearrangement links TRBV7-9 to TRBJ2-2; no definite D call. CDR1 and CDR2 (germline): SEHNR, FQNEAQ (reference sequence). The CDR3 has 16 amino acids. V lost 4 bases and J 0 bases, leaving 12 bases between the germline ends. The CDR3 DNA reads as TGTGCCAGCAGCTCTATGCACACGGCGAACACCGGGGAGCTGTTTTTT. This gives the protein CASSSMHTANTGELFF.